This T cell receptor beta chain was captured by sequencing in a study of vaccination effects on CD4 cells after COVID-19. Worth noting for this clone: Antigen unknown.

Data came from immunoSEQ multiplex PCR; TCRdb stores just in-frame clones and leaves some out. The sample has more than 35,000 clones, approximately 70% seen once. Trimming took off 5 bases at V and 4 bases at J, with 14 bases between the two ends. This CDR3 spans 14 amino acids. Germline V lookup: CDR1 MNHEY, CDR2 SVGEGT. Pools of viral peptides were used by the ViraFEST assay to expand antigen-specific CD4+ T cells ahead of sequencing. Subsequent to 10 days of culture, CD4+ T cells were isolated. The person was diagnosed with PCR-confirmed SARS-CoV-2 infection between March and December 2020. The source is a human donor who had a prior SARS-CoV-2 infection. This chain links TRBV6-2 or TRBV6-3 with TRBJ1-2; tentatively, D is TRBD1 (5 bases). Sequencing was performed on CD4+ T cells from PBMCs cultured with a peptide pool, taken before COVID-19 vaccination. CDR3 bases: TGTGCCAGCAGTCGAACCGGGACCCTCTATGGCTACACCTTC. Translating gives CASSRTGTLYGYTF.